Sequencing of this TCR beta chain was carried out in a study of spatial heterogeneity in lung cancer. The presence of a unique molecular identifier marked each TCR cDNA molecule. In TCRdb, the 5' RACE reads were re-called with MiXCR into one record per CDR3 protein. Here the sample spans around 7,700 distinct CDR3 sequences, about 9.3% being singletons. The study, taken as a whole, reports: Higher tumor mutation counts went along with higher counts of expanded intratumoral alpha and beta TCRs.

The sample's time point: sample taken at primary tumor resection. Without sorting, whole RNA was sequenced from tumor, nontumor lung or frozen PBMC. This clonotype has just a few counts. The antigen remains undetermined. Unmatched junction bases numbered 6, after V lost 5 bases and J lost 4 bases. The CDR3 contains 15 residues. Germline lookup yields CDR1 SGHTA and CDR2 FQGTGA. The material was lung tumor tissue, obtained at surgery. V usage is TRBV7-3 and J usage is TRBJ2-7; TRBD1 matches 12 bases. The receptor was derived from a male donor with early-stage non-small cell lung cancer. CDR3 DNA sequence: TGTGCCAGCAGCCCAGGGACAGGGGGCAAGTACGAGCAGTACTTC. Translating it yields CASSPGTGGKYEQYF.